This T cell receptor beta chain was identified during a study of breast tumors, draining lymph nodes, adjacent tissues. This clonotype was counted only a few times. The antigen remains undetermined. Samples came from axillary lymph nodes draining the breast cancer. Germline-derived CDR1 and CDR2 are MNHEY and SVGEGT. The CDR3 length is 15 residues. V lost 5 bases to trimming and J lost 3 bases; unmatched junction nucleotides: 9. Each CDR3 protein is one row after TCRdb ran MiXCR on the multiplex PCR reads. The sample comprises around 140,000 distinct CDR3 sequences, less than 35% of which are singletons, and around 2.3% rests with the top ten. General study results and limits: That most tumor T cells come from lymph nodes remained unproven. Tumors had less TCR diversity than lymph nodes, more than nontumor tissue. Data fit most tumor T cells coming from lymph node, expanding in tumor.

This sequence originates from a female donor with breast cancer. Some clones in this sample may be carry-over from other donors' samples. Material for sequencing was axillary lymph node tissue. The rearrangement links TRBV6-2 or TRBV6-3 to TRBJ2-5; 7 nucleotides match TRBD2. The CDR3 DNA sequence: TGTGCCAGCAGTCTCCTCGGACTAGAAAAAGAGACCCAGTACTTC. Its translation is CASSLLGLEKETQYF.